The entry below describes one T cell receptor beta chain. Its antigen has not been determined. Base-call qualities are not available, and no considerably larger clone is one nucleotide away. The library was prepared using the immunoSEQ multiplex PCR assay. The table was pulled from immuneACCESS by TCRdb, which kept in-frame rearrangements only. Such tables lose some clones; where checked, under half of the loss comes from unresolved V genes, and the rest has no known cause. Recorded for this sample are roughly 31,000 clones; 70% to 90% of them occurred a single time. The ten most abundant clones make up around 8% of the sample. This entry is derived from a study of T cell changes during pregnancy in multiple sclerosis (dated by TCRdb to about 2019). With respect to the entire study: The study looked at changes in the T cell repertoire across pregnancy in women with multiple sclerosis.

V is pruned by 5 bases and J by 3 bases, leaving 4 bases of the junction without a gene match. CDR1 and CDR2, per the germline V gene (reference sequence), are WNHNN and SYGVQD. The CDR3 contains 15 residues, cysteine and phenylalanine counted. Of all the DNA, just the CDR3 is kept, 45 bases in frame from base 1. The clonotype was recovered from a female donor with multiple sclerosis, enrolled in a pregnancy study. The input for sequencing was CD8+ T cells from peripheral blood mononuclear cells, taken before pregnancy. Recombination joined TRBV10-1 with TRBJ2-1; 10 of the junction bases match TRBD2. The CDR3 sequence is CASSLTSGDYNEQFF. The DNA is as follows: TGCGCCAGCAGTCTAACTAGCGGGGACTACAATGAGCAGTTCTTC.